This T cell receptor (beta chain) comes out of a study of Ad26.COV2.S vaccination and SARS-CoV-2 variants. Profiled with immunoSEQ multiplex PCR; TCRdb holds only in-frame clones, not every one. The sample includes under 400,000 clones, over 75% of them seen just once. Treatment noted: roughly 20 received Ad26.COV2.S at low or high dose, single or two shots; about 5 received placebo; per-sample allocation not given. It was on day 63 after the first vaccine or placebo injection that samples were taken. The CDR3 loop spans 16 amino acids. The V gene end was trimmed by 0 bases and the J gene end by 6 bases; junction bases not matched to a gene: 6. CDR1 is LGHDT and CDR2 is YNNKEL in the germline V gene (reference sequence).

The source is a person aged 18-65 years who received the Ad26.COV2.S COVID-19 vaccine or a placebo. The chain uses TRBV3-1 (or the pseudogene TRBV3-2) and TRBJ2-2; 8 bases line up with TRBD1. Material: peripheral blood, obtained in a trial of Ad26.COV2.S vaccine versus placebo. The chain's CDR3 is CASSQDGQGAPGELFF. Here the CDR3 DNA reads TGTGCCAGCAGCCAAGATGGTCAGGGGGCGCCCGGGGAGCTGTTTTTT.